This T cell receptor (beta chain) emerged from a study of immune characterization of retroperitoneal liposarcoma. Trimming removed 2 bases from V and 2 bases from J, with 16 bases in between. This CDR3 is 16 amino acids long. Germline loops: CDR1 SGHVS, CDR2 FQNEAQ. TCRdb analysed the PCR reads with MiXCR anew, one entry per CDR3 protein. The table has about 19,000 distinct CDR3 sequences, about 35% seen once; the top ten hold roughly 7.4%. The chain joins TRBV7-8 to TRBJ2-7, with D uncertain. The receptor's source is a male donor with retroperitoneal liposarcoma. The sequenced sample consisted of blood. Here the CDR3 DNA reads TGTGCCAGCAGCTTATCGTTGTCCGGGTCGGCCTACGAGCAGTACTTC. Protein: CASSLSLSGSAYEQYF. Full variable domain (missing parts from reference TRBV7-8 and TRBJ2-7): GAGVSQSPRYKVAKRGQDVALRCDPISGHVSLFWYQQALGQGPEFLTYFQNEAQLDKSGLPSDRFFAERPEGSVSTLKIQRTQQEDSAVYLCASSLSLSGSAYEQYFGPGTRLTVT.